Listed here are 16 T cell receptor beta chains from one sample, sequenced in a study of T cell changes during pregnancy in multiple sclerosis. TCRdb keeps only in-frame clones here, not all; method: immunoSEQ multiplex PCR. The sample consists of tens of thousands of clones, just under 95% of them appearing once. Specimen: peripheral blood, collected in the second trimester of pregnancy. All receptors come from a female donor in good health, enrolled as a control in a pregnancy study.

The CDR3 sequence is CASSIQGWNSPLHF. The CDR3 bases are TGTGCCAGTAGTATTCAGGGTTGGAATTCACCCCTCCACTTT. This chain connects TRBV19 to TRBJ1-6; a possible D gene is TRBD1 (5 bases). V was trimmed by 3 bases and J by 7 bases, leaving 10 bases between them. CDR3 length: 14 residues. Germline CDR1 reads LNHDA; CDR2 reads SQIVND (reference sequence).

This clone was counted once. The chain couples TRBV5-8 to TRBJ2-1; D is undetermined. This CDR3 comprises 16 residues. The V and J ends lost 5 bases and 0 bases respectively, with 15 bases between them. Germline CDR1 and CDR2: SGHTS and YDEGEE. The CDR3 nucleotides are TGTGCCAGCAGTGCAACTACTATAAGCTCCTACAATGAGCAGTTCTTC. It yields the protein CASSATTISSYNEQFF.

The CDR3 sequence is CASSIKISFRGAGMYEQFF. CDR3 coding DNA: TGTGCCAGTAGTATTAAGATCTCTTTCCGGGGGGCAGGGATGTATGAGCAGTTCTTC. The chain carries TRBV19 and TRBJ2-1; D might be TRBD2 (7 bases). Trimming shortened V by 3 bases and J by 8 bases, and 29 bases separated the two germline ends. Germline loops: CDR1 LNHDA, CDR2 SQIVND (reference sequence). CDR3 length: 19 residues.

The V call is TRBV10-3, the J call TRBJ1-1; D gene uncertain. The CDR3 sequence is 15 residues long. Germline-derived CDR1 and CDR2 are ENHRY and SYGVKD. With 0 bases removed from V and 0 bases from J, the gap between germline ends came to 8 bases. The chain's CDR3 is CAISESGVMNTEAFF. CDR3 nucleotides: TGTGCCATCAGTGAGTCCGGGGTGATGAACACTGAAGCTTTCTTT.

The chain recombines TRBV6-6 with TRBJ1-1, with D possibly TRBD1 on 6 matching bases. Germline V lookup: CDR1 MNHNY, CDR2 SVGAGI (reference sequence). Trimming took 7 bases from V and 0 from J, leaving 12 bases between them. The CDR3 length is 14 residues. The CDR3 loop reads CASKKDRLNTEAFF. CDR3 DNA sequence: TGTGCCAGCAAGAAGGACAGATTGAACACTGAAGCTTTCTTT.

This CDR3 is CAWSQGPNEKLFF. The DNA of the CDR3 is TGTGCCTGGAGTCAGGGGCCGAATGAAAAACTGTTTTTT. This chain uses TRBV30 with TRBJ1-4, with a possible D match to TRBD1 (6 bases). This CDR3 region has 13 residues. Trimming removed 2 bases from V and 5 bases from J, with 9 bases in between. The germline gives CDR1 GTSNPN, CDR2 SVGIG (reference sequence).

The chain combines TRBV7-2 with TRBJ2-7, with D possibly being TRBD2 (5 bases). V was cut by 1 base and J by 0 bases, with 10 bases left in between. Germline CDR1 is SGHTA and CDR2 is FQGNSA. This CDR3 is 15 amino acids long. CDR3: CASSLVRGSSYEQYF. DNA for the CDR3: TGTGCCAGCAGCTTAGTTCGAGGGAGCTCCTACGAGCAGTACTTC.

The chain has TRBV7-9 and TRBJ1-1; 9 bases agree with TRBD1. The CDR3 is made up of 14 amino acids. Losses at the gene ends were 5 bases for V and 5 bases for J; bases not matched to a gene: 6. From germline, CDR1 is SEHNR and CDR2 FQNEAQ (reference sequence). DNA for the CDR3: TGTGCCAGCAGCCCGGGGACAGGGTGGACTGAAGCTTTCTTT. This encodes CASSPGTGWTEAFF. The full variable domain, its missing parts supplied by reference TRBV7-9 and TRBJ1-1, is DTGVSQNPRHKITKRGQNVTFRCDPISEHNRLYWYRQTLGQGPEFLTYFQNEAQLEKSRLLSDRFSAERPKGSFSTLEIQRTEQGDSAMYLCASSPGTGWTEAFFGQGTRLTVV.

The chain carries TRBV5-4 and TRBJ1-4; D is possibly TRBD1 (5 bases). The CDR3 contains 13 residues. Between the trimmed V and J ends, which lost 4 bases and 12 bases, there was a span of 16 bases. Germline CDR1 reads SGHNT; CDR2 reads YYREEE (reference sequence). CDR3: CASSPGFGGELFF. The CDR3 region has the DNA TGTGCCAGCAGCCCGGGTTTCGGGGGGGAACTGTTTTTT.

The chain joins TRBV29-1 to TRBJ1-2, with 7 bases aligning to TRBD1. This CDR3 region has 12 residues. With V trimmed by 7 bases and J by 4 bases, 6 bases remained unmatched. Germline loops: CDR1 SQVTM, CDR2 ANQGSEA. DNA for the CDR3: TGCAGCGGGGGGACAGCTTCCTATGGCTACACCTTC. Its protein is CSGGTASYGYTF.

This chain uses TRBV7-2 with TRBJ1-1; D is uncertain. Trimming took 4 bases from V and 0 from J, leaving 15 bases between them. This CDR3 has 16 residues. Germline V gene lookup returns CDR1 SGHTA and CDR2 FQGNSA. Here the CDR3 DNA reads TGTGCCAGCAGCTCTGCCCCCACAGTGATGAACACTGAAGCTTTCTTT. Residues: CASSSAPTVMNTEAFF.

This clone has just one count. The V and J genes are TRBV27 and TRBJ2-7; D not resolved. With 5 bases removed from V and 6 bases from J, the gap between germline ends came to 11 bases. The CDR3 is 12 amino acids. Germline V gives CDR1 MNHEY, CDR2 SMNVEV (reference sequence). The chain's CDR3 is CASSRRVGEQYF. As DNA, the CDR3 is TGTGCCAGCAGTCGACGGGTGGGCGAGCAGTACTTC.

The chain employs TRBV30 and TRBJ2-1, with no clear D. V was pared by 1 base and J by 7 bases, with 11 bases between. Germline assignment: CDR1 GTSNPN and CDR2 SVGIG (reference sequence). This CDR3 has 13 residues. CDR3 region: CAWSGQSWNEQFF. In DNA, the CDR3 is TGTGCCTGGAGTGGTCAAAGCTGGAATGAGCAGTTCTTC.

The chain employs TRBV27 and TRBJ2-2, with 16 bases matching TRBD2. V shed 2 bases, J shed 6 bases, and the junction held 9 bases outside the gene matches. This CDR3 has 19 amino acids. CDR1 is MNHEY, CDR2 SMNVEV, per germline (reference sequence). The CDR3 loop is CASSLLLGTSGGAPGELFF. In DNA form, the CDR3 reads TGTGCCAGCAGTTTACTTCTCGGGACTAGCGGGGGGGCCCCCGGGGAGCTGTTTTTT.

The chain links TRBV6-6 to TRBJ2-1; D is possibly TRBD2 (6 bases). Germline-derived CDR1 and CDR2 are MNHNY and SVGAGI (reference sequence). V lost 2 bases and J lost 6, with 8 bases in between. This CDR3 is built from 13 residues. CDR3 amino acids: CASSYGRINEQFF. In nucleotides, the CDR3 is TGTGCCAGCAGTTACGGGAGGATCAATGAGCAGTTCTTC.

The chain recombines TRBV29-1 with TRBJ2-6; tentatively, D is TRBD1 (5 bases). The V gene lost 1 base and the J gene lost 4 bases, with 8 bases spanning the gap. The CDR3 spans 14 residues. CDR1 is SQVTM and CDR2 is ANQGSEA in the germline V gene. CDR3 protein: CSVEGRTGANVLTF. The CDR3 DNA follows: TGCAGCGTTGAAGGCAGGACAGGGGCCAACGTCCTGACTTTC.